A single sample is the source of the 25 T cell receptor beta chains below, sequenced in a study of preoperative IRX-2 immunotherapy in early breast cancer. TCRdb's table, derived via immunoSEQ multiplex PCR, lists solely in-frame clones and lacks some. This sample has tens of thousands of clones, with approximately 77% found just once. Described treatment: preoperative locoregional IRX-2 cytokine immunotherapy. The sequenced sample was lymph node tissue, obtained after IRX-2 immunotherapy. All receptors derive from a human donor with breast cancer.

V gene TRBV6-8 combines with J gene TRBJ1-5; the D is unclear. Germline V lookup: CDR1 MNHGY, CDR2 SAAAGT. Trimming took 6 bases from V and 0 from J, leaving 12 bases between them. The CDR3 length is 15 residues. In DNA, the CDR3 is TGTGCCAGCAGAAGGGTTCAGGATAGCAATCAGCCCCAGCATTTT. This gives the protein CASRRVQDSNQPQHF.

V gene TRBV6-8 combines with J gene TRBJ1-3; D perhaps matches TRBD1 (6 bases). The CDR3 is made up of 20 amino acids. V lost 0 bases and J lost 2, with 23 bases in between. Germline CDR1 reads MNHGY; CDR2 reads SAAAGT. The CDR3 here is CASSYSTFLTQGSPGNTIYF. The CDR3 DNA is TGTGCCAGCAGTTACTCGACTTTTCTAACCCAGGGGAGCCCTGGAAACACCATATATTTT.

This chain joins TRBV29-1 and TRBJ1-5; no clear D gene. Between the trimmed V and J ends, which lost 6 bases and 3 bases, there was a span of 15 bases. The germline CDR1 and CDR2 sequences are SQVTM and ANQGSEA. The CDR3 has 14 residues. The CDR3 sequence is CSVRADPDNQPQHF. The CDR3, as DNA: TGCAGCGTGCGGGCCGACCCTGACAATCAGCCCCAGCATTTT.

The chain joins TRBV11-3 to TRBJ2-1, with TRBD2 matching over 12 bases. V was clipped by 0 bases and J by 9 bases; unmatched bases: 3. The germline V gene encodes CDR1 SGHNT and CDR2 YENEEA. CDR3 length: 15 amino acids. CDR3 in amino acids: CASSLEASGRAEQFF. CDR3 nucleotides: TGTGCCAGCAGCTTAGAGGCTAGCGGGAGGGCTGAGCAGTTCTTC.

The gene calls are TRBV11-3 and TRBJ2-1; TRBD2 aligns across 7 bases. CDR1 and CDR2 (germline): SGHNT, YENEEA. CDR3 length: 16 residues. Germline trimming cut 3 bases from V and 7 bases from J; bases unmatched to any gene: 12. In nucleotides, the CDR3 is TGTGCCAGCAGCTTGGAGGGCGGGAGAAGGATGAATGAGCAGTTCTTC. Translated, it gives CASSLEGGRRMNEQFF.

The CDR3 here is CASSSQGAFTEAFF. Here the CDR3 DNA reads TGTGCCAGCAGCTCTCAGGGGGCCTTCACTGAAGCTTTCTTT. The J gene is TRBJ1-1, the V gene TRBV11-3; TRBD1 agrees at 8 bases. The CDR3 runs 14 residues. The ends lost 4 bases at V and 4 bases at J; junction bases unmatched: 5. CDR1 is SGHNT and CDR2 is YENEEA in the germline V gene.

The genes are TRBV14 and TRBJ2-2; 8 bases agree with TRBD2. V was pared by 1 base and J by 7 bases, with 5 bases of the junction left unmatched. Germline V gene data show CDR1 as SGHDN and CDR2 as FVKESK. This CDR3 is built from 15 residues. The CDR3 sequence is CASSQAGRVVGELFF. Written as DNA, the CDR3 is TGTGCCAGCAGCCAAGCCGGGAGGGTGGTCGGGGAGCTGTTTTTT.

The genes are TRBV6-8 and TRBJ2-7; 10 nucleotides match TRBD2. The ends lost 4 bases at V and 4 bases at J; junction bases unmatched: 10. Per germline, CDR1 MNHGY and CDR2 SAAAGT. The CDR3 sequence is 16 residues long. In DNA form, the CDR3 reads TGTGCCAGCAGTTCTGCTAGCGGGAGAAGGGTATACGAGCAGTACTTC. It specifies CASSSASGRRVYEQYF.

This clone has only one observation. The gene calls are TRBV19 and TRBJ1-1; D is perhaps TRBD1 (5 bases). The CDR3 contains 15 residues. Germline V lookup: CDR1 LNHDA, CDR2 SQIVND (reference sequence). Trimming shortened V by 9 bases and J by 0 bases, and 17 bases separated the two germline ends. The CDR3 loop reads CASAGDGVLNTEAFF. The CDR3 DNA reads TGTGCCAGCGCCGGGGACGGAGTATTGAACACTGAAGCTTTCTTT.

The CDR3 loop reads CASSLTGASSNEQYF. For the CDR3, the DNA is TGCGCCAGCAGCTTGACAGGGGCTTCCAGTAACGAGCAGTACTTC. V is TRBV5-1 and J is TRBJ2-7; 7 positions match TRBD1. From germline, CDR1 is SGHRS and CDR2 YFSETQ. The CDR3 is 15 residues long. V trimming: 1 base; J trimming: 5 bases; junction bases outside the gene matches: 9.

The genes are TRBV28 and TRBJ2-3, with 11 bases fitting TRBD2. The CDR3 covers 16 residues. Germline CDR1 and CDR2: MDHEN and SYDVKM. V lost 4 bases and J lost 2; bases outside the gene matches: 5. CDR3 region: CASSYSGRGYTDTQYF. The CDR3 DNA reads TGTGCCAGCAGTTATAGCGGGAGGGGATACACAGATACGCAGTATTTT.

This rearrangement joins TRBV30 to TRBJ2-6; either TRBD1 or TRBD2 may fit D (5 bases each). Trimming left V 2 bases short and J 0 bases short, with 11 bases between. This CDR3 has 16 residues. Looked up from germline, CDR1 is GTSNPN and CDR2 is SVGIG (reference sequence). CDR3 sequence (DNA): TGTGCCTGGAGTCGGGACCGGAGCTCTGGGGCCAACGTCCTGACTTTC. Protein product: CAWSRDRSSGANVLTF.

J is TRBJ2-5 and V is TRBV7-6; D is possibly TRBD2 (6 bases). CDR3 size: 15 residues. Trimming stripped 2 bases from V and 0 bases from J, with 10 bases between. Germline V lookup: CDR1 SGHVS, CDR2 FNYEAQ. The CDR3 spells CASSLLATYQETQYF. CDR3 DNA sequence: TGTGCCAGCAGCTTACTAGCGACGTACCAAGAGACCCAGTACTTC.

The chain carries TRBV19 and TRBJ1-5, with TRBD1 as a possible D gene (5 bases). Germline CDR1 LNHDA, CDR2 SQIVND (reference sequence). The CDR3 length is 15 residues. V shed 7 bases and J shed 3 bases, with 16 bases lying between them. The CDR3 DNA reads as TGTGCCAGTAAGACAGCCACAGCTATCAATCAGCCCCAGCATTTT. Its protein product is CASKTATAINQPQHF. The entire variable domain, with the rest obtained from reference TRBV19 and TRBJ1-5, is as follows: DGGITQSPKYLFRKEGQNVTLSCEQNLNHDAMYWYRQDPGQGLRLIYYSQIVNDFQKGDIAEGYSVSREKKESFPLTVTSAQKNPTAFYLCASKTATAINQPQHFGDGTRLSIL.

Here the CDR3 reads CASSLEGGLYEQYF. The CDR3 nucleotides are TGTGCCAGCAGCTTGGAAGGGGGCCTCTACGAGCAGTACTTC. The rearrangement joins TRBV7-1 to TRBJ2-7; 7 bases agree with TRBD1. TRBV7-1 has ORF status, its function being uncertain. J was trimmed by 3 bases and V by 4 bases; bases with no gene match: 6. The CDR3 has 14 residues.

V gene TRBV11-3 combines with J gene TRBJ2-3; 10 nucleotides match TRBD2. V shed 8 bases and J 8 bases; nucleotides not matched to a gene: 10. The germline gives CDR1 SGHNT, CDR2 YENEEA. The CDR3 extends over 14 amino acids. DNA for the CDR3: TGTGCCAGCGGAGTACAGCGGGAGGGGGGTACGCAGTATTTT. Its protein is CASGVQREGGTQYF.

The chain employs TRBV10-2 and TRBJ2-1; tentatively, D is TRBD2 (5 bases). The CDR3 contains 14 residues. Germline lookup yields CDR1 WSHSY and CDR2 SAAADI. V shed 10 bases and J shed 5 bases, with 18 bases lying between them. CDR3: CATIKRGSDNEQFF. CDR3 DNA sequence: TGCGCCACCATCAAACGGGGTTCGGACAATGAGCAGTTCTTC.

The rearrangement links TRBV6-8 to TRBJ2-7; 7 nucleotides match TRBD2. With 6 bases clipped from V and 0 bases from J, the junction kept 2 bases outside the gene matches. The CDR3 has 13 amino acids. The germline V gene encodes CDR1 MNHGY and CDR2 SAAAGT. The DNA for the CDR3 is TGTGCCAGCAGAGCGGGAAGCTCCTACGAGCAGTACTTC. It encodes CASRAGSSYEQYF.

The chain links TRBV15 to TRBJ2-2, with 9 bases matching TRBD1. The germline CDR1 and CDR2 sequences are LNHNV and YYDKDF (reference sequence). This CDR3 is 15 amino acids long. Losses at the gene ends were 4 bases for V and 3 bases for J; bases not matched to a gene: 3. The CDR3 reads CATSIWTGDTGELFF. CDR3 DNA sequence: TGTGCCACCAGCATCTGGACAGGGGACACCGGGGAGCTGTTTTTT.

This clone appeared a single time. The rearrangement links TRBV4-1 to TRBJ2-7; TRBD1 is a possible D gene (5 bases). The ends were cut back, 1 base at V and 3 bases at J, with 10 bases in the middle. This CDR3 is 14 amino acids long. Germline CDR1 MGHRA, CDR2 YSYEKL. For the CDR3, the DNA is TGCGCCAGCAGCCAAGGAACAGGAAACTACGAGCAGTACTTC. Encoded protein: CASSQGTGNYEQYF.

The chain combines TRBV7-1 with TRBJ2-1; D remains unclear. TRBV7-1 is classed as an ORF, of uncertain function. Trimming left V 4 bases short and J 0 bases short, with 10 bases between. This CDR3 has 15 residues. The CDR3 reads CASSLTDLSYNEQFF. The CDR3, as DNA: TGTGCCAGCAGCTTGACGGATCTCTCCTACAATGAGCAGTTCTTC.

This clone was seen a few times. The chain has TRBV28 and TRBJ1-2; TRBD1 agrees at 7 bases. Germline CDR1 MDHEN, CDR2 SYDVKM. The V segment lost 3 bases and the J segment 6 bases; nucleotides outside the gene matches: 10. The CDR3 is 15 residues long. The CDR3 loop is CASSFVDRVRDGYTF. The DNA of the CDR3 is TGTGCCAGCAGTTTCGTCGACAGGGTAAGGGATGGCTACACCTTC.

A few counts support this clone. This rearrangement joins TRBV18 to TRBJ1-4; TRBD1 agrees at 10 bases. The CDR3 sequence is 14 residues long. Trimming removed 6 bases from V and 7 bases from J; junction bases left unmatched: 5. The germline CDR1 and CDR2 sequences are KGHSH and LQKENI. In nucleotides, the CDR3 is TGTGCCAGCTCCGGGACAGGGGAAGGTGAAAAACTGTTTTTT. It specifies CASSGTGEGEKLFF.

V and J are TRBV6-8 and TRBJ1-2; the D is unclear. V gave up 7 bases and J gave up 4 bases, with 13 bases separating them. This CDR3 comprises 13 residues. Germline CDR1 MNHGY, CDR2 SAAAGT. The CDR3 reads CASTPYDPYGYTF. CDR3 DNA: TGTGCCAGCACCCCCTACGACCCCTATGGCTACACCTTC.

In its sample, this clone was seen a few times. This chain links TRBV7-1 with TRBJ2-7, with TRBD2 matching over 10 bases. TRBV7-1 is an open reading frame, and its role is uncertain. Trimming took 3 bases from V and 13 from J; bases not matched to a gene: 9. CDR3 length equals 13 residues. The CDR3 DNA is TGTGCCAGCAGCTCTGGACTAGCGGTACGAGGCTACTTC. This translates into CASSSGLAVRGYF.